This TCR beta chain stems from a study of OX40 agonist ivuxolimab in advanced cancers. The assay was immunoSEQ multiplex PCR, and TCRdb's table has in-frame clones only and misses some. The data hold tens of thousands of clones, with roughly 90% observed a single time. This clonotype was sampled from an adult with an advanced solid tumor such as melanoma, head and neck, liver or kidney cancer. Sequenced here: CD4+ or CD8+ T cells sorted from blood, sampled in a trial of the OX40 agonist ivuxolimab.

As DNA, the CDR3 is TGTGCCAGCAGCCCCCCCAGTCTACCGTACGGGGCCAACGTCCTGACTTTC. Amino acids: CASSPPSLPYGANVLTF. The chain uses TRBV9 and TRBJ2-6; no clear D gene. The germline CDR1 and CDR2 sequences are SGDLS and YYNGEE. The V and J ends lost 4 bases and 4 bases respectively, with 18 bases between them. The CDR3 is made up of 17 amino acids.